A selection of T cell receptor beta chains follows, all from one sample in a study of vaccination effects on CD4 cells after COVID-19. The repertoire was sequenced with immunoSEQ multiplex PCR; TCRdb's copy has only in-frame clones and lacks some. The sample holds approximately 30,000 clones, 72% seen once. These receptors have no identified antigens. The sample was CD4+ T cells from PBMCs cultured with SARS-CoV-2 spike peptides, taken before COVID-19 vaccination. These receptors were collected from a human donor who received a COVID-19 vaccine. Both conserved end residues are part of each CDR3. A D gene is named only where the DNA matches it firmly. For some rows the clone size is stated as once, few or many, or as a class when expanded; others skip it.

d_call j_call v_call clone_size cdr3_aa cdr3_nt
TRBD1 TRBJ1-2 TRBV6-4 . CASSDSRTGADYGYTF TGTGCCAGCAGTGACTCTCGGACAGGGGCGGACTATGGCTACACCTTC
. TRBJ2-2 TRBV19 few CASSTRAPRELFF TGTGCCAGTAGTACCAGGGCCCCGCGGGAGCTGTTTTTT
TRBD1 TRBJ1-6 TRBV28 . CASSKIQGDYNSPLHF TGTGCCAGCAGTAAAATTCAGGGGGACTATAATTCACCCCTCCACTTT
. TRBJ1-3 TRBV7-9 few CASSPSTANSGNTIYF TGTGCCAGCAGCCCATCGACAGCCAACTCTGGAAACACCATATATTTT
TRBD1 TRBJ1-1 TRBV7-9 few CASSFRDRSAEAFF TGTGCCAGCAGCTTCCGGGACAGGTCCGCTGAAGCTTTCTTT
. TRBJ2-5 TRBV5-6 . CASSLVQGTPVDQETQYF TGTGCCAGCAGCTTGGTCCAGGGGACACCGGTAGACCAAGAGACCCAGTACTTC
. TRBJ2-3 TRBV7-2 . CASSFTVASLADTQYF TGTGCCAGCAGCTTTACGGTAGCTAGCTTAGCAGATACGCAGTATTTT
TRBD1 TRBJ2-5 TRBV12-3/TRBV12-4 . CASRATGGKTQYF TGTGCCAGCCGAGCGACAGGGGGAAAGACCCAGTACTTC
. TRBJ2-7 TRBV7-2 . CASSYGVYHADEQYF TGTGCCAGCAGCTATGGGGTTTATCACGCCGACGAGCAGTACTTC
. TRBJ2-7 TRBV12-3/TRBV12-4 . CASSPSLTEQYF TGTGCCAGCAGCCCCAGTTTGACCGAGCAGTACTTC
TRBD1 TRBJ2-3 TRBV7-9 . CASRARQGRATDTQYF TGTGCCAGCAGGGCCAGACAGGGGCGCGCCACAGATACGCAGTATTTT
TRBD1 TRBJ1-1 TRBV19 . CASRQGQVNTEAFF TGTGCCAGTAGGCAGGGACAGGTCAACACTGAAGCTTTCTTT
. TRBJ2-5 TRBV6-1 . CASSDRTALQETQYF TGTGCCAGCAGTGACAGGACAGCACTCCAAGAGACCCAGTACTTC
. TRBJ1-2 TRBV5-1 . CASSLGDSTGYGYTF TGCGCCAGCAGCTTGGGGGACTCGACGGGCTATGGCTACACCTTC
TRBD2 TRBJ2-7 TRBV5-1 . CASSFEGGYKYF TGCGCCAGCAGCTTTGAGGGAGGGTATAAGTACTTC
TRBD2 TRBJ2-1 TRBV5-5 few CASSLGLAGSSYNEQFF TGTGCCAGCAGCTTGGGACTAGCGGGGTCTTCCTACAATGAGCAGTTCTTC
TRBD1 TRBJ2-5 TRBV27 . CASSLRTGKQETQYF TGTGCCAGCAGTTTAAGGACAGGGAAACAAGAGACCCAGTACTTC
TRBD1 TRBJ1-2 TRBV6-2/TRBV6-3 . CASSQPRTGVNYGYTF TGTGCCAGCAGCCAACCTAGGACAGGGGTAAACTATGGCTACACCTTC
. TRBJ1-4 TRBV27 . CASSRGDLGKLFF TGTGCCAGCAGTCGGGGGGATTTAGGAAAACTGTTTTTT
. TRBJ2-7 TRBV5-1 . CASSPSAERYEQYF TGCGCCAGCAGCCCTTCCGCGGAAAGGTACGAGCAGTACTTC
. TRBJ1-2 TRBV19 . CASRPPGQLGTYYGYTF TGTGCCAGTAGACCACCGGGCCAACTAGGGACCTACTATGGCTACACCTTC
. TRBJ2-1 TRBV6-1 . CASSEEEGSYNEQFF TGTGCCAGCAGTGAAGAGGAGGGTTCCTACAATGAGCAGTTCTTC
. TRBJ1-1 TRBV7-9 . CASSSLTGTLEAFF TGTGCCAGCAGCTCATTGACCGGGACGCTAGAAGCTTTCTTT
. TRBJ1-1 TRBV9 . CASSVDTRLTSRSFF TGTGCCAGCAGCGTAGACACGAGACTGACGAGTAGATCTTTCTTT
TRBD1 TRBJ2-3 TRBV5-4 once CASSFGQGSTDTQYF TGTGCCAGCAGCTTCGGACAGGGGAGCACAGATACGCAGTATTTT
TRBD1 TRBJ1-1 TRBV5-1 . CASSTRRTGNTEAFF TGCGCCAGCAGTACCAGGCGGACAGGGAACACTGAAGCTTTCTTT
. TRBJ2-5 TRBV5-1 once CASRGLQAGTQYF TGCGCCAGCAGGGGGTTGCAAGCGGGGACCCAGTACTTC
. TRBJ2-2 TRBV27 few CASSFWTGELFF TGTGCCAGCAGTTTTTGGACCGGGGAGCTGTTTTTT
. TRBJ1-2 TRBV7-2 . CASSLSRADYGYTF TGTGCCAGCAGCTTATCTAGGGCGGACTATGGCTACACCTTC
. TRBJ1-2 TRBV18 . CASSPEQQYGYTF TGTGCCAGCTCACCAGAGCAGCAGTATGGCTACACCTTC
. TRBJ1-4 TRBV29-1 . CSALSRGAAEKLFF TGCAGCGCTCTCTCGAGGGGGGCGGCTGAAAAACTGTTTTTT
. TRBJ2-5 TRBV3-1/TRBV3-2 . CASSQDRWQTQYF TGTGCCAGCAGCCAAGATAGGTGGCAGACCCAGTACTTC
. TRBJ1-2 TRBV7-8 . CASSLVQGRGYGYTF TGTGCCAGCAGCTTAGTGCAAGGGCGTGGCTATGGCTACACCTTC
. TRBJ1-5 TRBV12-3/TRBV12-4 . CASSLASQPQHF TGTGCCAGCAGTTTAGCCAGTCAGCCCCAGCATTTT
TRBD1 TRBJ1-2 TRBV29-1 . CSALTGNYGYTF TGCAGCGCCCTGACAGGGAACTATGGCTACACCTTC
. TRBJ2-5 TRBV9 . CASSVAVGSQETQYF TGTGCCAGCAGCGTAGCTGTGGGCAGCCAAGAGACCCAGTACTTC
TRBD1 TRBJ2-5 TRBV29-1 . CSVGTGVGKTQYF TGCAGCGTTGGGACAGGGGTCGGGAAGACCCAGTACTTC
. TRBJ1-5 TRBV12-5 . CASGPDFGQPQHF TGTGCTAGTGGCCCCGATTTCGGTCAGCCCCAGCATTTT
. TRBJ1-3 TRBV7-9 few CAWGWASSGNTIYF TGTGCCTGGGGGTGGGCGAGCTCTGGAAACACCATATATTTT
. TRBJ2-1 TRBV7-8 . CASSGRQANEQFF TGTGCCAGCAGCGGACGACAGGCGAATGAGCAGTTCTTC
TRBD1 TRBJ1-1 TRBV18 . CASFLTGANTEAFF TGTGCCAGCTTCCTAACAGGGGCGAACACTGAAGCTTTCTTT
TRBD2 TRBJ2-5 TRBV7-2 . CASSQIGLAALLETQYF TGTGCCAGCAGCCAGATCGGACTAGCGGCTCTATTAGAGACCCAGTACTTC
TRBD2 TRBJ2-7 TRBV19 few CASSLSGLAGGREQYF TGTGCCAGTAGCCTATCGGGACTAGCGGGAGGACGCGAGCAGTACTTC
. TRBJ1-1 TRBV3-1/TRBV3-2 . CASSLGQTNTEAFF TGTGCCAGCAGCCTTGGACAGACGAACACTGAAGCTTTCTTT